These 25 T cell receptor beta chains were sequenced from one sample in a study of response to subunit inactivated influenza vaccine. From the RT-PCR reads, TCRdb called clonotypes with MiXCR, one entry per CDR3 protein. The table shows under 550,000 distinct CDR3 sequences, with less than 7.5% occurring only once. The sample in question was PBMCs from blood, obtained around 25 months after vaccination. The receptors here all came from a man aged 50 to 75 who received an inactivated influenza vaccine.

Only a few counts were recorded for this clonotype. The chain has TRBV7-6 and TRBJ2-5; the match to TRBD2 covers 8 bases. Trimming took 0 bases from V and 7 from J; bases not matched to a gene: 19. This CDR3 is built from 19 residues. Germline loops: CDR1 SGHVS, CDR2 FNYEAQ. In DNA form, the CDR3 reads TGTGCCAGCAGCTTAGCGACTTTTGGAGCGGGAGCCCCCAAGGGGACCCAGTACTTC. Translation gives CASSLATFGAGAPKGTQYF.

This clonotype has ten or more counts. The chain employs TRBV28 and TRBJ2-7, with TRBD1 matching 7 bases. Germline loops: CDR1 MDHEN, CDR2 SYDVKM. The CDR3 runs to 14 residues. V was clipped by 6 bases and J by 3 bases; unmatched bases: 8. CDR3 nucleotides: TGTGCCAGCAGAAAGGGACAGTCCCTCTACGAGCAGTACTTC. This gives the protein CASRKGQSLYEQYF.

The J gene is TRBJ2-5, the V gene TRBV7-2, with D possibly TRBD1 on 6 matching bases. Germline CDR1 is SGHTA and CDR2 is FQGNSA. The V end was cut by 5 bases, the J end by 7 bases, with 20 bases between. The CDR3 runs to 15 residues. CDR3 loop: CASSGETGVRGTQYF. The CDR3 region has the DNA TGTGCCAGCAGCGGGGAGACAGGAGTCCGGGGGACCCAGTACTTC.

The chain uses TRBV29-1 and TRBJ1-5; D is unclear. The CDR3 totals 13 residues. V shed 3 bases and J shed 2 bases, with 8 bases lying between them. Per the germline V gene, CDR1 is SQVTM and CDR2 is ANQGSEA. CDR3 residues: CSVDGGRNQPQHF. The CDR3 region has the DNA TGCAGCGTTGACGGAGGGCGCAATCAGCCCCAGCATTTT.

The table lists this clonotype with a few counts. The chain carries TRBV9 and TRBJ2-7, with D maybe TRBD1 (5 bases). CDR3 size: 16 residues. Per the germline V gene, CDR1 is SGDLS and CDR2 is YYNGEE. The ends were cut back, 0 bases at V and 2 bases at J, with 15 bases in the middle. The CDR3 region has the DNA TGTGCCAGCAGCGTAGGCGTTGGGGCCTACCCCTACGAGCAGTACTTC. Encoded protein: CASSVGVGAYPYEQYF.

The rearrangement uses TRBV20-1 and TRBJ2-3, with a weak D call TRBD2 (5 bases). Trimming removed 6 bases at V and 4 bases at J, with 5 bases between. The CDR3 totals 10 residues. Germline loops: CDR1 DFQATT, CDR2 SNEGSKA (reference sequence). In DNA, the CDR3 is TGCAGTGCGGAGGCAGATACGCAGTATTTT. This translates into CSAEADTQYF.

This clonotype appeared a few times. CDR3 nucleotide sequence: TGTGCCATCAGGGACCCTCTCACCCAGCGCACTAACTATGGCTACACCTTC. Its translation: CAIRDPLTQRTNYGYTF. The chain joins TRBV10-3 to TRBJ1-2; D uncertain. This CDR3 region has 17 residues. V lost 6 bases and J lost 0, with 20 bases in between. In germline, CDR1 is ENHRY, CDR2 SYGVKD.

This clonotype was counted many times. This sequence joins TRBV20-1 and TRBJ2-2, with 7 bases fitting TRBD1. This CDR3 has 14 residues. CDR1 and CDR2 from the germline V gene are DFQATT and SNEGSKA (reference sequence). J was trimmed by 4 bases and V by 6 bases; bases with no gene match: 8. The CDR3 region is CSADRTGVTGELFF. CDR3 DNA: TGCAGTGCGGATCGAACAGGGGTCACCGGGGAGCTGTTTTTT.

J is TRBJ1-6 and V is TRBV5-5; 7 bases fit TRBD1. The J segment lost 10 bases and the V segment lost 2 bases, leaving 6 bases of the junction unmatched. The CDR3 totals 14 residues. Germline CDR1 SGHKS, CDR2 YYEKEE (reference sequence). The chain's CDR3 is CASSFYSDRSPLHF. The CDR3 nucleotides read TGTGCCAGCAGCTTTTATTCGGACAGGTCACCCCTCCACTTT.

The sample holds many counts of this clonotype. The V and J genes are TRBV20-1 and TRBJ2-7; D is ambiguous. Germline-derived CDR1 and CDR2 are DFQATT and SNEGSKA (reference sequence). The length of the CDR3 is 10 residues. CDR3 DNA sequence: TGCAGCGCGTTAAAAATGGAGCAGTACTTC. Its translation: CSALKMEQYF.

This clonotype appeared a few times. The J gene is TRBJ2-3, the V gene TRBV5-6; 8 bases align to TRBD2. The CDR3 is made up of 16 amino acids. Germline V gives CDR1 SGHDT, CDR2 YYEEEE. V gave up 4 bases and J gave up 1 base; unmatched junction bases: 8. This chain's CDR3 is CASSQKSGGRTDTQYF. CDR3 nucleotide sequence: TGTGCCAGCAGCCAAAAAAGCGGGGGTCGCACAGATACGCAGTATTTT. The full variable domain, rest sourced from reference TRBV5-6 and TRBJ2-3, is DAGVTQSPTHLIKTRGQQVTLRCSPKSGHDTVSWYQQALGQGPQFIFQYYEEEERQRGNFPDRFSGHQFPNYSSELNVNALLLGDSALYLCASSQKSGGRTDTQYFGPGTRLTVL.

V and J are TRBV6-2 or TRBV6-3 and TRBJ1-2; the D gene is possibly TRBD1 (5 bases). V was shortened by 4 bases and J by 8 bases, with 11 bases between the two germline ends. The CDR3 loop spans 12 amino acids. The germline V gene encodes CDR1 MNHEY and CDR2 SVGEGT. CDR3: CASSLGPHGYTF. CDR3 nucleotide sequence: TGTGCCAGCAGTTTGGGGCCCCACGGCTACACCTTC.

This chain links TRBV20-1 with TRBJ2-5, with a tentative D call TRBD1 (6 bases). V lost 6 bases to trimming and J lost 5 bases, with 13 bases between them. Germline loops: CDR1 DFQATT, CDR2 SNEGSKA (reference sequence). CDR3 length equals 12 residues. As DNA, the CDR3 is TGCAGTGCGGGCGGACAGCTTGAGACCCAGTACTTC. The encoded protein is CSAGGQLETQYF.

This clonotype has a count of ten or more. The rearrangement uses TRBV11-2 and TRBJ2-1; 9 bases are a match to TRBD1. Unmatched junction bases numbered 2, after V lost 5 bases and J lost 0 bases. The CDR3 covers 15 residues. CDR1 is SGHAT, CDR2 FQNNGV, per germline. Here the CDR3 reads CASSTGQGSYNEQFF. CDR3 sequence (DNA): TGTGCCAGCAGCACGGGACAGGGCTCCTACAATGAGCAGTTCTTC.

The genes are TRBV9 and TRBJ2-1; D gene ambiguous. V gave up 3 bases and J gave up 7 bases, with 14 bases separating them. CDR1 and CDR2 (germline): SGDLS, YYNGEE. The CDR3 is 14 amino acids. CDR3 DNA: TGTGCCAGCAGCGCCACGAGCGTGGATAATGAGCAGTTCTTC. It specifies CASSATSVDNEQFF.

This clonotype appeared a few times. The chain joins TRBV19 to TRBJ2-2, with D hard to call. Germline V gene sequence: CDR1 LNHDA, CDR2 SQIVND (reference sequence). The CDR3 length is 14 residues. The germline V and J ends were trimmed by 7 bases and 1 base, with 10 bases remaining between them. The CDR3 sequence: CASMVQRNTGELFF. CDR3 nucleotide sequence: TGTGCCAGTATGGTACAGAGGAACACCGGGGAGCTGTTTTTT.

This chain uses TRBV28 with TRBJ2-7; D may be TRBD1 (6 bases). Trimming took 3 bases from V and 0 from J, leaving 18 bases between them. The germline V gene has CDR1 MDHEN and CDR2 SYDVKM. This CDR3 region has 17 residues. The CDR3 region is CASSFPAQGPYSYEQYF. CDR3 DNA: TGTGCCAGCAGTTTTCCGGCACAGGGACCTTACTCCTACGAGCAGTACTTC.

The chain has TRBV6-1 and TRBJ1-2, with 8 positions matching TRBD1. This CDR3 contains 14 residues. Germline assignment: CDR1 MNHNS and CDR2 SASEGT. After removal of 6 bases from V and 5 bases from J, the junction contained 8 bases not matched to a gene. CDR3 region: CASRNGQGVYGYTF. CDR3 nucleotide sequence: TGTGCCAGCAGGAACGGACAGGGTGTGTATGGCTACACCTTC.

This clonotype came up a few times. The V gene is TRBV4-3, the J gene TRBJ2-5; either TRBD1 or TRBD2 may fit D (5 bases each). Looked up from germline, CDR1 is LGHNA and CDR2 is YSLEER. The CDR3 has 15 amino acids. Trimming removed 0 bases from V and 1 base from J, with 9 bases in between. The CDR3 spells CASSQDIGTQETQYF. CDR3 in DNA: TGCGCCAGCAGCCAAGATATAGGGACCCAAGAGACCCAGTACTTC.

This clonotype was found many times. The J gene is TRBJ2-5, the V gene TRBV28; weak D call: TRBD2 (5 bases). CDR1 is MDHEN, CDR2 SYDVKM, per germline. CDR3 length equals 16 residues. Trimming removed 1 base from V and 4 bases from J, with 16 bases in between. CDR3 nucleotide sequence: TGTGCCAGCAGTTTATTTATCGGGATAACCCGAGAGACCCAGTACTTC. This gives the protein CASSLFIGITRETQYF.

V usage is TRBV27 and J usage is TRBJ2-1; perhaps TRBD2 as D (6 bases). Trimming left V 6 bases short and J 0 bases short, with 12 bases between. This CDR3 spans 15 amino acids. CDR1 is MNHEY and CDR2 is SMNVEV in the germline V gene (reference sequence). The CDR3 spells CASRTGLLSYNEQFF. The CDR3 coding sequence is TGTGCCAGCAGAACGGGACTCCTCTCCTACAATGAGCAGTTCTTC.

There are many counts of this clonotype. The chain links TRBV5-1 to TRBJ2-2; D remains ambiguous. Germline V lookup: CDR1 SGHRS, CDR2 YFSETQ. The CDR3 consists of 15 residues. The V and J ends lost 2 bases and 1 base respectively, with 9 bases between them. The DNA for the CDR3 is TGCGCCAGCAGCTTCTCGACTCAGAACACCGGGGAGCTGTTTTTT. This translates into CASSFSTQNTGELFF.

This clonotype was counted at least ten times. The chain employs TRBV7-2 and TRBJ2-3; D remains ambiguous. Trimming shortened V by 3 bases and J by 4 bases, and 8 bases separated the two germline ends. The CDR3 consists of 13 residues. Germline CDR1 SGHTA, CDR2 FQGNSA. In DNA, the CDR3 is TGTGCCAGCAGCTTGGCCGTCGCAGATACGCAGTATTTT. Translation gives CASSLAVADTQYF. Using reference TRBV7-2 and TRBJ2-3 for the parts outside the CDR3, the full variable domain is GAGVSQSPSNKVTEKGKDVELRCDPISGHTALYWYRQSLGQGLEFLIYFQGNSAPDKSGLPSDRFSAERTGGSVSTLTIQRTQQEDSAVYLCASSLAVADTQYFGPGTRLTVL.

The DNA of the CDR3 is TGTGCCAGCAGCTTAGTCGGGGGGGCGGAGGGCTACACCTTC. It translates to CASSLVGGAEGYTF. The J gene is TRBJ1-2, the V gene TRBV7-8, with a possible D match to TRBD1 (6 bases). Between the trimmed V and J ends, which lost 1 base and 8 bases, there was a span of 14 bases. This CDR3 has 14 residues. The germline V gene has CDR1 SGHVS and CDR2 FQNEAQ.

The chain employs TRBV2 and TRBJ1-1; D ambiguous. The CDR3 runs to 15 residues. V was cut by 5 bases and J by 8 bases, with 21 bases left in between. CDR1 and CDR2 (germline): SNHLY, FYNNEI. As DNA, the CDR3 is TGTGCCAGCAGTAGGCGGCGTACCGATTCCACCGAAGCTTTCTTT. It translates to CASSRRRTDSTEAFF.